Presented here are 21 T cell receptor beta chains from one specimen sequenced in a study of blood T cells in healthy people across ages. For the second PCR, which ran for roughly 7 to 11 cycles, a sample-barcoded 5' primer and a J-beta primer mix were used. MiXCR was run by TCRdb on the 5' RACE reads, yielding one entry per CDR3 protein. This table has 1.4 million to 1.5 million distinct CDR3 sequences, around 42% appearing once. Material: blood. These receptors originate from a woman between 18 and 29 years old in good health.

This clonotype has just a few counts. This chain connects TRBV4-1 to TRBJ2-1; tentative D call: TRBD2 (6 bases). The V gene's germline CDR1 is MGHRA and CDR2 YSYEKL. V was clipped by 8 bases and J by 5 bases, with 19 bases between them. There are 15 residues in the CDR3. The CDR3 loop is CASGKNGGGDNEQFF. CDR3 DNA: TGCGCCAGCGGTAAAAACGGGGGTGGGGACAATGAGCAGTTCTTC.

V and J are TRBV7-9 and TRBJ2-1; D unresolved. This CDR3 region has 16 residues. Germline CDR1 is SEHNR and CDR2 is FQNEAQ (reference sequence). V lost 4 bases, J lost 4 bases, and 17 bases lay in between. The CDR3 region is CASSYRQELGYNEQFF. Written as DNA, the CDR3 is TGTGCCAGCAGCTACCGACAAGAGTTGGGGTACAATGAGCAGTTCTTC. Supplemented by reference TRBV7-9 and TRBJ2-1, the full variable domain reads DTGVSQNPRHKITKRGQNVTFRCDPISEHNRLYWYRQTLGQGPEFLTYFQNEAQLEKSRLLSDRFSAERPKGSFSTLEIQRTEQGDSAMYLCASSYRQELGYNEQFFGPGTRLTVL.

The V gene is TRBV5-4, the J gene TRBJ2-7, with D maybe TRBD1 (5 bases). This CDR3 region has 16 residues. Germline V lookup: CDR1 SGHNT, CDR2 YYREEE (reference sequence). The germline V and J ends were trimmed by 4 bases and 7 bases, with 24 bases remaining between them. The DNA of the CDR3 is TGTGCCAGCAGCATCGACAGACCGGGTCTTAACAATGAGCAGTACTTC. It specifies CASSIDRPGLNNEQYF.

V usage is TRBV7-9 and J usage is TRBJ2-5, with TRBD1 matching 11 bases. CDR1 is SEHNR and CDR2 is FQNEAQ in the germline V gene (reference sequence). The V segment lost 5 bases and the J segment 4 bases; nucleotides outside the gene matches: 9. This CDR3 contains 16 residues. The CDR3 protein is CASSTRTGGIRETQYF. CDR3 sequence (DNA): TGTGCCAGCAGCACTCGGACAGGGGGCATTAGAGAGACCCAGTACTTC.

This chain joins TRBV11-2 and TRBJ2-3; D might be TRBD1 (6 bases). V was pared by 5 bases and J by 0 bases, with 9 bases between. The CDR3 has 14 residues. Germline values: CDR1 SGHAT, CDR2 FQNNGV. In DNA form, the CDR3 reads TGTGCCAGCAGCCAGGGGTATAGCACAGATACGCAGTATTTT. Translated: CASSQGYSTDTQYF.

The V gene is TRBV9, the J gene TRBJ2-4; 7 bases match TRBD2. Germline-derived CDR1 and CDR2 are SGDLS and YYNGEE. This CDR3 region has 15 residues. With 4 bases clipped from V and 0 bases from J, the junction kept 4 bases outside the gene matches. The CDR3 DNA is TGTGCCAGCAGCTCACCGGGGGGAGCCAAAAACATTCAGTACTTC. It is translated as CASSSPGGAKNIQYF.

The chain couples TRBV6-5 to TRBJ2-5, with TRBD1 matching 7 bases. V was pared by 6 bases and J by 0 bases, with 7 bases of the junction left unmatched. CDR1 and CDR2 from the germline V gene are MNHEY and SVGAGI. The CDR3 spans 15 residues. The CDR3 nucleotides are TGTGCCAGCAGCCCGTACAGGGGAGACCAAGAGACCCAGTACTTC. This encodes CASSPYRGDQETQYF.

The chain combines TRBV20-1 with TRBJ2-5, with D tentatively TRBD1 or TRBD2 (5 bases each). The CDR3 runs to 14 residues. CDR1 and CDR2 (germline): DFQATT, SNEGSKA (reference sequence). With 6 bases removed from V and 2 bases from J, the gap between germline ends came to 16 bases. As DNA, the CDR3 is TGCAGTGCCCGGAGGTTAGGGGATCAAGAGACCCAGTACTTC. Its translation is CSARRLGDQETQYF.

J is TRBJ1-1 and V is TRBV7-2; D is uncertain. From germline, CDR1 is SGHTA and CDR2 FQGNSA. Trimming removed 0 bases at V and 1 base at J, with 12 bases between. The CDR3 covers 16 residues. CDR3 residues: CASSLAPTVGNTEAFF. CDR3 bases: TGTGCCAGCAGCTTAGCCCCGACGGTCGGGAACACTGAAGCTTTCTTT.

V usage is TRBV15 and J usage is TRBJ1-5; 7 bases are shared with TRBD1. The length of the CDR3 is 13 residues. J lost 3 bases, V lost 8 bases, and 4 bases had no gene match. From germline, CDR1 is LNHNV and CDR2 YYDKDF (reference sequence). The CDR3: CATDRAYNQPQHF. Here the CDR3 DNA reads TGTGCCACCGACAGGGCATACAATCAGCCCCAGCATTTT.

The chain recombines TRBV19 with TRBJ2-1; 11 nucleotides line up with TRBD2. V shed 6 bases, J shed 8 bases, and the junction held 3 bases outside the gene matches. The CDR3 contains 13 residues. The germline V gene encodes CDR1 LNHDA and CDR2 SQIVND (reference sequence). CDR3 sequence (DNA): TGTGCCAGTAGAACTAGCGGGGGATATGAGCAGTTCTTC. It encodes CASRTSGGYEQFF.

The chain joins TRBV15 to TRBJ2-3; D is unclear. CDR1 and CDR2 (germline): LNHNV, YYDKDF (reference sequence). The CDR3 has 13 residues. Trimming removed 0 bases from V and 4 bases from J, with 5 bases in between. In nucleotides, the CDR3 is TGTGCCACCAGCAGAGATCTTGCAGATACGCAGTATTTT. Amino acids: CATSRDLADTQYF.

The chain recombines TRBV10-3 with TRBJ2-7, with D uncertain. The CDR3 runs 14 residues. V was clipped by 3 bases and J by 7 bases, with 16 bases between them. Germline V gene lookup returns CDR1 ENHRY and CDR2 SYGVKD. The CDR3 region has the DNA TGTGCCATCAGTGAAGGGCAGACCTACAATGAGCAGTACTTC. Its translation is CAISEGQTYNEQYF.

V usage is TRBV7-2 and J usage is TRBJ2-2, with D maybe TRBD2 (5 bases). Trimming took off 2 bases at V and 1 base at J, with 11 bases between the two ends. This CDR3 region has 16 residues. Per the germline V gene, CDR1 is SGHTA and CDR2 is FQGNSA. The CDR3 loop reads CASSLSFGGNTGELFF. Here the CDR3 DNA reads TGTGCCAGCAGCTTAAGCTTTGGAGGGAACACCGGGGAGCTGTTTTTT.

The chain carries TRBV20-1 and TRBJ1-3; tentative D call: TRBD1 (5 bases). Germline CDR1 DFQATT, CDR2 SNEGSKA (reference sequence). Trimming removed 4 bases at V and 2 bases at J, with 9 bases between. The CDR3 length is 13 residues. The CDR3 sequence is CSAIRTPGNTIYF. The CDR3 region has the DNA TGCAGTGCTATAAGGACACCTGGAAACACCATATATTTT.

The rearrangement joins TRBV3-1 to TRBJ2-1; 10 nucleotides align to TRBD1. V shed 2 bases and J 7 bases; nucleotides not matched to a gene: 8. CDR3 length equals 16 residues. Germline values: CDR1 LGHDT, CDR2 YNNKEL (reference sequence). CDR3 amino acids: CASSQTTGTGVNEQFF. The DNA of the CDR3 is TGTGCCAGCAGCCAAACTACCGGGACAGGGGTTAATGAGCAGTTCTTC.

This chain joins TRBV19 and TRBJ1-2; 8 bases match TRBD1. Per the germline V gene, CDR1 is LNHDA and CDR2 is SQIVND (reference sequence). The CDR3 has 15 amino acids. V dropped 5 bases and J dropped 4; count of bases not matched to a gene: 9. In nucleotides, the CDR3 is TGTGCCAGTAGTCCGGACAGGGTGGCCCTCTATGGCTACACCTTC. It is translated as CASSPDRVALYGYTF.

In regard to this clonotype: Just one base apart from a much larger clone, this may be a read error. The rearrangement links TRBV6-5 to TRBJ1-2; 7 nucleotides agree with TRBD1. Germline CDR1 MNHEY, CDR2 SVGAGI. Trimming removed 7 bases from V and 2 bases from J; junction bases left unmatched: 4. This CDR3 comprises 13 residues. This CDR3 reads CASTATGNYGYTF. The DNA for the CDR3 is TGTGCCAGCACCGCGACAGGGAACTATGGCTACACCTTC.

The CDR3 is CASSQGGVGGTGELFF. The DNA of the CDR3 is TGCGCCAGCAGCCAGGGTGGGGTCGGAGGGACCGGGGAGCTGTTTTTT. The genes are TRBV5-1 and TRBJ2-2; a possible D gene is TRBD2 (6 bases). Germline V gene lookup returns CDR1 SGHRS and CDR2 YFSETQ. The CDR3 is made up of 16 amino acids. V was cut by 4 bases and J by 5 bases, with 18 bases left in between.

The CDR3 nucleotides read TGTGCCAGCAGCCCTGCGACTAGCGGGTCCTACAATGAGCAGTTCTTC. Its translation: CASSPATSGSYNEQFF. V usage is TRBV7-2 and J usage is TRBJ2-1; 10 nucleotides match TRBD2. V was clipped by 5 bases and J by 1 base; unmatched bases: 5. The CDR3 is made up of 16 amino acids. Germline V gene data show CDR1 as SGHTA and CDR2 as FQGNSA. The whole variable domain, filled in from reference TRBV7-2 and TRBJ2-1, reads GAGVSQSPSNKVTEKGKDVELRCDPISGHTALYWYRQSLGQGLEFLIYFQGNSAPDKSGLPSDRFSAERTGGSVSTLTIQRTQQEDSAVYLCASSPATSGSYNEQFFGPGTRLTVL.

This clonotype has a single count. The chain's CDR3 is CASCNSAPGLAIAGSYNEQFF. The CDR3 DNA is TGTGCCAGCTGTAATTCAGCACCGGGACTAGCAATTGCCGGGAGCTACAATGAGCAGTTCTTC. The rearrangement joins TRBV3-1 to TRBJ2-1; the match to TRBD2 covers 9 bases. The CDR3 contains 21 residues. V lost 8 bases and J lost 3; bases outside the gene matches: 26. Germline loops: CDR1 LGHDT, CDR2 YNNKEL (reference sequence).